Detailed here is one TCR beta chain. Its antigen is unknown. The data stem from a study of blood T cells in healthy people across ages. General observations from the study: There was a strong correlation between TCR beta diversity and naive T cell percentage.

A J-beta primer mix and a sample-barcoded 5' primer were used in a second PCR of roughly 7 to 12 cycles. Each CDR3 protein is one row after TCRdb ran MiXCR on the 5' RACE reads. The table has over 750,000 distinct CDR3 sequences, around 25% seen once. These data were likewise used in another study, on T cells of mothers and their children. That work contributes: Barcodes and 2-4 random nucleotides were added by M1S in the second PCR. Related and unrelated pairs show TCR recombination output that thymic selection shapes similarly. It was observed that no persistent microchimeric T cell clones could be detected.

This TCR came from a boy aged 5-17 years in good health. Material for sequencing was blood.

CDR3 in DNA: TGCAGCGTTGAAGATTCGTCAGGGCCCCCCTACGAGCAGTACTTC. This gives the protein CSVEDSSGPPYEQYF. The V gene is TRBV29-1, the J gene TRBJ2-5; a possible D gene is TRBD1 (5 bases). The J call may be mistaken, given a closer DNA end match to TRBJ2-7. The germline V gene encodes CDR1 SQVTM and CDR2 ANQGSEA. This CDR3 contains 15 residues.